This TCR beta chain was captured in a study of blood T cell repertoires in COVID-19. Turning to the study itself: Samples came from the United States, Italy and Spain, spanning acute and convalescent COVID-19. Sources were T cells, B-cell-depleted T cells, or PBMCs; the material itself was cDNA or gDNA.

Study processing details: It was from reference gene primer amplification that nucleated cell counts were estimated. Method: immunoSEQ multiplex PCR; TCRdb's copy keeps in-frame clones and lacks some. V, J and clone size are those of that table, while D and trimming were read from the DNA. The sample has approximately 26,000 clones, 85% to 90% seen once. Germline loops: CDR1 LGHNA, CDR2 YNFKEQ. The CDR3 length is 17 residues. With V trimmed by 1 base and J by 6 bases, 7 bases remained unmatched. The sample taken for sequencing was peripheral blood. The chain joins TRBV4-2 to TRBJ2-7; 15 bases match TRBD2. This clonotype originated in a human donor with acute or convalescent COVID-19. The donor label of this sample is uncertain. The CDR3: CASSQGVRTSGGAEQYF. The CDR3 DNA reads TGTGCCAGCAGCCAAGGGGTTCGGACTAGCGGGGGGGCCGAGCAGTACTTC.